This T cell receptor (beta chain) was obtained from a study of T cell clonality in common variable immunodeficiency (dated by TCRdb to between 2014 and 2017). Study-level results and caveats: Increased TCRbeta clonality was found in CVID subjects compared with healthy controls (t-test p = 0.018), with the increase being most characteristic of about a third of subjects. Differences among patients in the CVID cohort limited the correlations between repertoire features and clinical complications. CVID subjects shared fewer TCRbeta clones with each other than healthy controls did (p < 0.0001). CVID TCRbeta sequences reportedly showed fewer deletions and N-nucleotide insertions and lacked highly modified clones with 13 or more V deletions. According to the authors, finding the cause of the higher clonality in CVID would require sequencing the repertoires of T cell subpopulations. Even though DNA input was the same, control samples had an average of about 90,000 unique sequences each, compared with about 30,000 in CVID samples.

This clone showed up many times. Its antigen is still unknown. The CDR3 end is not reached by the read, which stops 3 residues before it; the germline J gene fills it in. The CDR3 measures 18 amino acids from cysteine to phenylalanine. Part of the CDR3 DNA is given, 45 bases translated from base 1. At the junction V is shortened by 7 bases and J by 2 bases; bases outside the gene matches: 17. For sequencing, equivalent amounts of genomic DNA were input from CVID and control samples. For every sample, a 60 bp segment covering the rearranged TCRbeta CDR3 region was amplified and then sequenced. The immunoSEQ assay, a bias-corrected multiplex PCR combined with high-throughput sequencing, was used for TCRbeta amplification. Turning to the authors' computational methods: Every unique nucleotide sequence was considered a clone and was annotated with V, D and J genes, copy number and frequency. Sequences were labeled productive if in frame, and non-productive if out of frame or containing stop codons. As previously described, clonality was calculated on the basis of Shannon's entropy. The predicted amino acid sequences of productive clones were used to derive the mean CDR3 Kyte-Doolittle hydropathy. The R hclust function was used to hierarchically cluster scaled V gene usage with Manhattan distance and complete linkage. Sharing of clones by CDR3 amino acid sequence was evaluated through resampling of 12 repertoires per group over 100 rounds. The repertoires were searched for 65 to 80 published EBV-specific and approximately 240 published CMV-specific TCRbeta sequences. After two CVID samples that produced fewer than 10,000 sequences were dropped from the analysis, around 41 CVID repertoires remained. TCRdb mirrors the immuneACCESS table, restricted to in-frame sequences. Some clones are absent from its copies; in checked studies, under half trace to an unresolved V gene, and the reason for the others is unknown. The D gene and trimming were derived from the DNA, and the V and J assignments and clone size from that table. The table for this sample lists just over 20,000 clones, none of them counted only once. The top ten constitute about 2.1% of the sample.

CVID was diagnosed by standard criteria: serum IgG, IgA and/or IgM reduced below normal range, plus specific antibody deficiency. The CVID group comprised about 44 subjects, 15 or so female and around 29 male, aged roughly 8 to 70 years with a mean age of roughly 44. Predominantly Caucasian heritage was noted among both the CVID patients and the healthy controls. At the time of study participation, every CVID subject had been on replacement immunoglobulin therapy for one year or longer. At blood collection, none of the CVID subjects was ill or on immunomodulatory or immunosuppressive medication. From each donor, roughly 4.5 to 8.5 ml of heparinized peripheral whole blood was collected. Genomic DNA from adults with common variable immune deficiency (CVID) and from healthy adult controls was used to sequence TCRbeta CDR3 repertoires. Diluted blood was density-centrifuged over Hypaque 1077 or Ficoll-Paque to isolate peripheral blood mononuclear cells. Unsorted mononuclear cells served as the source of genomic DNA, which was extracted either by Qiagen column purification or by a centrifugation-based method.

The sequence derives from a human donor with common variable immunodeficiency. The sequenced sample was peripheral blood mononuclear cells. This receptor chain uses TRBV12-3 or TRBV12-4 and TRBJ2-5; TRBD2 fits 9 bases in the junction. The CDR3 region: CASNLWPRLAGVQETQYF. The covered CDR3 bases are TGTGCCAGCAACTTATGGCCCCGGTTAGCGGGGGTACAAGAGACC.